The following is a T cell receptor beta chain sequence with its context. In the authors' workflow: By means of reference gene primer amplification, nucleated cell counts were estimated. The table came from immunoSEQ multiplex PCR; TCRdb's copy has only in-frame clones and leaves some out. That table supplies the V and J calls and clone size; D and trimming were determined from the DNA. The sample lists a few hundred thousand clones, about 90% occurring once. This sample stems from a study of blood T cell repertoires in COVID-19. About the study: The origin of the acute and convalescent COVID-19 samples was the United States, Italy and Spain. T cells, B-cell-depleted T cells, or PBMCs provided the cDNA or gDNA that served as material.

V lost 5 bases and J 6 bases, leaving 16 bases between the germline ends. The CDR3 runs to 14 residues. Looked up from germline, CDR1 is SGHTA and CDR2 is FQGNSA. The V call is TRBV7-2, the J call TRBJ1-1; D is perhaps TRBD1 (6 bases). The receptor's source is a woman in her fifties or sixties with acute or convalescent COVID-19. Sequencing was done on a sample of peripheral blood. DNA for the CDR3: TGTGCCAGCAGCCCGAACAGGGTATCTCCTGAAGCTTTCTTT. It yields the protein CASSPNRVSPEAFF.